The entry below gives a single T cell receptor beta chain sequence along with its context. This clonotype came up once. The specificity of this receptor is unknown. As the CDR3 is not closed by the conserved phenylalanine or tryptophan, this likely results from a read error. Because the CDR3's place on the DNA is in doubt, the DNA is left out and the CDR3 is given as listed by TCRdb. CDR1 is given as SNHLY and CDR2 as FYNNEI, both from the germline V gene. The CDR3 totals 12 residues, both ends included. Profiling of TCR beta VDJ combinations and CDR3 sequences used genomic DNA as the template. An Illumina HiSeq 2000 was the platform used for TCR repertoire sequencing. Under the source paper's analysis protocol: Repertoire assessment relied on Simpson's diversity index, CDR3 size and DJ length profiles, and TRBV/TRBJ rearrangement plots. Whichever DNA sequence was most abundant in the deep sequencing data was defined as the immunodominant clone. CDR3 amino acid sequences were screened for sharing across subjects and were compared with published repertoires and the VDJdb database. The public reads were run again by TCRdb, first through fastp at Q25 and then through MiXCR, and only productive beta chains were kept. CDR3 protein sequences are deduplicated, and each keeps its most common genes and DNA. V and J calls and clone size were set by TCRdb, not the authors. The table for this sample lists a few hundred thousand distinct CDR3 sequences; approximately 70% of them were counted only once. Approximately 3.8% of the sample belongs to the ten largest clones.

These data come from a study of CD8+CD57+ T cells in acquired aplastic anemia (dated by TCRdb to the late 2010s). In the study overall: Extracted DNA from sorted CD4+ and CD8+ cells averaged around 3.3 ug, ranging from about 0.2 to 30 ug. Healthy donor samples averaged approximately 10 million reads for CD4+ and fewer than 12 million for CD8+ cells.

General conclusions and limits of the study: Fewer than 30 CD8+ CDR3 sequences were found in both patients and controls but appeared to be highly expressed in patients and within the immunodominant clones of the patients. Patients and healthy controls showed no significant difference in CD8+ Simpson's diversity (P=0.060).

In the study, sorted CD4+ and CD8+ blood T cells from patients with severe aplastic anemia and from healthy subjects underwent deep sequencing of TCR repertoires. Ficoll-Paque density gradient centrifugation was used to isolate peripheral blood mononuclear cells. Before DNA extraction, CD4+ and CD8+ T cells were sorted with FACS or magnetic beads. The source of this sequence is a human donor in good health, serving as a control. Here the chain combines TRBV2 and TRBJ1-2. The specimen sequenced was sorted CD4+, CD8+, or CD8+CD57+ T cells (not recorded which) from PBMCs. The CDR3 protein sequence reads: CASSLEGYCSAV.